This T cell receptor (beta chain) originates from a study of cytomegalovirus exposure and HLA in healthy donors. Study information: Genotyping of 398 donors showed that over 65% belonged to the Caucasian-associated ancestry cluster.

On this clone itself: Its target is not known.

CDR1 MGHRA and CDR2 YSYEKL come from the germline V gene. The CDR3 is 20 residues long. Germline trimming cut 0 bases from V and 5 bases from J; bases unmatched to any gene: 15. Whole-study results and caveats: High sensitivity and specificity were reportedly achieved when the classifier diagnosed cytomegalovirus status. The study listed approximately 160 cytomegalovirus-associated TCR beta chains.

The PCR employed 60 Vbeta primers together with 13 Jbeta primers. Study processing details: Later work found about 80 million unique TCR beta chains, with approximately 12 million shared. The repertoire was sequenced with immunoSEQ multiplex PCR; TCRdb's copy has only in-frame clones and lacks some. That table supplies the V and J calls and clone size; D and trimming were determined from the DNA. This table has around 300,000 clones, approximately 70% appearing once. The chain carries TRBV4-1 and TRBJ2-1; 11 bases align to TRBD2. Sequenced material: PBMCs. This receptor was obtained from a female donor in good health and CMV-seronegative. The CDR3 loop reads CASSQDRALVAGGTNNEQFF. Here the CDR3 DNA reads TGCGCCAGCAGCCAAGATCGGGCGTTGGTAGCGGGAGGGACTAACAATGAGCAGTTCTTC.